The next 10 T cell receptor beta chains were all read from a single sample in a study of graft-versus-host responses after intestinal transplantation. TCRdb's table, derived via immunoSEQ multiplex PCR, lists solely in-frame clones and lacks some. The repertoire holds around 13,000 clones, with roughly 35% as singletons. The starting material was alloreactive CD4+ T cells from a mixed lymphocyte reaction culture, obtained before intestinal transplant. Subset reported: CFSE-low proliferating T cells sorted from roughly 6-day pre-transplant mixed lymphocyte reaction (GvH or HvG direction). The receptors derive from a human patient who received an intestinal transplant.

The DNA of the CDR3 is TGTGCCAGCAGATGGGACACCCAAACGCCCCAGCATTTT. Translating gives CASRWDTQTPQHF. The chain has TRBV6-6 and TRBJ1-5; a weak D match, TRBD1 (6 bases). Trimming stripped 6 bases from V and 9 bases from J, with 15 bases between. CDR3 length equals 13 residues. Germline V gene sequence: CDR1 MNHNY, CDR2 SVGAGI (reference sequence).

V gene TRBV28 combines with J gene TRBJ1-4; D unresolved. Germline-derived CDR1 and CDR2 are MDHEN and SYDVKM. This CDR3 comprises 12 residues. V shed 6 bases and J shed 4 bases, with 6 bases lying between them. The CDR3 nucleotides are TGTGCCAGCAGCTCACTTAATGAAAAACTGTTTTTT. Amino acids: CASSSLNEKLFF. Complete variable domain (other parts from reference TRBV28 and TRBJ1-4): DVKVTQSSRYLVKRTGEKVFLECVQDMDHENMFWYRQDPGLGLRLIYFSYDVKMKEKGDIPEGYSVSREKKERFSLILESASTNQTSMYLCASSSLNEKLFFGSGTQLSVL.

This chain links TRBV2 with TRBJ2-3; TRBD2 agrees at 8 bases. This CDR3 contains 17 residues. The V segment lost 0 bases and the J segment 6 bases; nucleotides outside the gene matches: 11. Germline CDR1 reads SNHLY; CDR2 reads FYNNEI. The CDR3 loop reads CASSEAIGTRGGDTQYF. The DNA of the CDR3 is TGTGCCAGCAGTGAAGCGATCGGGACTAGGGGAGGGGATACGCAGTATTTT.

This clone has a handful of counts. V and J are TRBV2 and TRBJ1-1; D ambiguous. CDR3 length: 13 amino acids. V was trimmed by 4 bases and J by 1 base, leaving 7 bases between them. Germline V gene lookup returns CDR1 SNHLY and CDR2 FYNNEI. CDR3 in amino acids: CASSARWNTEAFF. CDR3 nucleotides: TGTGCCAGCAGTGCTCGGTGGAACACTGAAGCTTTCTTT.

The DNA of the CDR3 is TGTGCCAGCAGCGATGGGGGACAGGACAATCAGCCCCAGCATTTT. It is translated as CASSDGGQDNQPQHF. The rearrangement links TRBV5-6 to TRBJ1-5, with 8 bases identical to TRBD1. The CDR3 runs 15 residues. The germline V gene has CDR1 SGHDT and CDR2 YYEEEE. The V segment lost 4 bases and the J segment 3 bases; nucleotides outside the gene matches: 6.

This clone was seen a single time. This sequence joins TRBV2 and TRBJ2-7; 7 bases agree with TRBD2. CDR3 length: 15 residues. The germline CDR1 and CDR2 sequences are SNHLY and FYNNEI. The V segment lost 1 base and the J segment 2 bases; nucleotides outside the gene matches: 5. Here the CDR3 DNA reads TGTGCCAGCAGTGAAGGGTCTAGCGGTCCCTACGAGCAGTACTTC. It translates to CASSEGSSGPYEQYF.

The chain couples TRBV13 to TRBJ2-7, with D uncertain. The CDR3 is made up of 12 amino acids. Germline assignment: CDR1 PRHDT and CDR2 FYEKMQ (reference sequence). The germline V and J ends were trimmed by 5 bases and 0 bases, with 5 bases remaining between them. The CDR3 coding sequence is TGTGCCAGCAGCCTCCGCTCCTACGAGCAGTACTTC. Encoded protein: CASSLRSYEQYF.

The chain has TRBV6-5 and TRBJ1-2; D remains ambiguous. V shed 2 bases and J shed 2 bases, with 6 bases lying between them. CDR1 and CDR2 (germline): MNHEY, SVGAGI. The CDR3 contains 13 residues. The CDR3 protein is CASSYRENYGYTF. In nucleotides, the CDR3 is TGTGCCAGCAGTTACAGGGAGAACTATGGCTACACCTTC.

The table lists this clone with a few counts. The chain has TRBV4-1 and TRBJ2-7; D remains unclear. Germline CDR1 reads MGHRA; CDR2 reads YSYEKL. Deletions cut 0 bases from V and 3 bases from J, with 12 bases between. This CDR3 comprises 15 residues. The CDR3 reads CASSQDSPIYYEQYF. DNA for the CDR3: TGCGCCAGCAGCCAAGATAGCCCGATTTACTACGAGCAGTACTTC.

This chain connects TRBV27 to TRBJ1-6; no reliable D call. Germline CDR1 MNHEY, CDR2 SMNVEV (reference sequence). V was trimmed by 5 bases and J by 7 bases, leaving 9 bases between them. This CDR3 is 13 amino acids long. The CDR3 coding sequence is TGTGCCAGCAGTCCGAGTGTGAATTCACCCCTCCACTTT. Translated: CASSPSVNSPLHF.